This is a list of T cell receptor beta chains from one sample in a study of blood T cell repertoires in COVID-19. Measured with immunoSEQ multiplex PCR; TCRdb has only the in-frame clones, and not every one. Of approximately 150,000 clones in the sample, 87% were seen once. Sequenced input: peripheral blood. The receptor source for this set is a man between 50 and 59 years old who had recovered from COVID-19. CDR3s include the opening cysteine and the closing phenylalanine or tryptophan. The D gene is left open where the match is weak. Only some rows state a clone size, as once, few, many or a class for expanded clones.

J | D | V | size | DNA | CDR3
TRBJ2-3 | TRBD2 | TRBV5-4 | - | TGTGCCAGCAGCTCGGGGGGGCGGGGTGAAGATACGCAGTATTTT | CASSSGGRGEDTQYF
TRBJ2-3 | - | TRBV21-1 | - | TGTGCCAGCAGCAAAGGAAGGCGGGCGACGGATACGCAGTATTTT | CASSKGRRATDTQYF
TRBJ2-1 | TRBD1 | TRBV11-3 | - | TGTGCCAGCAGCTGGGGACAGGGGAACACTTTTGAGCAGTTCTTC | CASSWGQGNTFEQFF
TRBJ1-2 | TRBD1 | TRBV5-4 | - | TGTGCCAGCAGCTCGGTTATAGGACAGGAGGCTAACTATGGCTACACCTTC | CASSSVIGQEANYGYTF
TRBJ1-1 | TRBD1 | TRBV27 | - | TGTGCCAGCAGCCCGGACAGGGGCACTGAAGCTTTCTTT | CASSPDRGTEAFF
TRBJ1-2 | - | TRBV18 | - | TGTGCCAGCTCACAACAGGGAGTTGACTATGGCTACACCTTC | CASSQQGVDYGYTF
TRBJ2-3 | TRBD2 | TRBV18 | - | TGTGCCAGCTCAGGACTAGCGGGGGCGAAACCTCTCACAGATACGCAGTATTTT | CASSGLAGAKPLTDTQYF
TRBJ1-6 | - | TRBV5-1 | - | TGCGCCAGCAGCTTAGGGGCACAGGGTAATTCACCCCTCCACTTT | CASSLGAQGNSPLHF
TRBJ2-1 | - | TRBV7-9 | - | TGTGCCAGCAGCTGGACAGACCCGGGACACAGTGAGCAGTTCTTC | CASSWTDPGHSEQFF
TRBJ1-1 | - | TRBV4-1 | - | TGCGCCAGCAGCCAACCGGTGAGGAACACTGAAGCTTTCTTT | CASSQPVRNTEAFF
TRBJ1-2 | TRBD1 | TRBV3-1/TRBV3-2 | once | TGTGCCAGCAGCCAAGAGGGGGACAGGGGGTTCGGTGGCTACACCTTC | CASSQEGDRGFGGYTF
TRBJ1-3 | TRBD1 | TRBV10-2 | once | TGCGCCAGCAGTGAGTACAGGGGACTTCAAGGTCCGGGAAACACCATATATTTT | CASSEYRGLQGPGNTIYF
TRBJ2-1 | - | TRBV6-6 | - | TGTGCCAGCAGTCCGAACAGTGACAATGAGCAGTTCTTC | CASSPNSDNEQFF
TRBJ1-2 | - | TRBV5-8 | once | TGTGCCAGCAGCTTCACGGGTCGCTATGGCTACACCTTC | CASSFTGRYGYTF
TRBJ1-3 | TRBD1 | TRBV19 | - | TGTGCCAGTAGTTCCACAGGGGGAGACTCTGGAAACACCATATATTTT | CASSSTGGDSGNTIYF
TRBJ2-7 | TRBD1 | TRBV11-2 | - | TGTGCCAGCAGCTTAGAGGACAGGGGAGGATACGAGCAGTACTTC | CASSLEDRGGYEQYF
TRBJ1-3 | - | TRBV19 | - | TGTGCCAGTAGTATAATCCCAGGTCAGAGCTCTGGAAACACCATATATTTT | CASSIIPGQSSGNTIYF
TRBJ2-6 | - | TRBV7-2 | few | TGTGCCAGCAGCCCAGGCCCCCCCTCTGGGGCCAACGTCCTGACTTTC | CASSPGPPSGANVLTF
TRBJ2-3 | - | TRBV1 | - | TGCACCAGCAGCCAAGCCTCTAGCGGGGGAGGTAGCACAGATACGCAGTATTTT | CTSSQASSGGGSTDTQYF
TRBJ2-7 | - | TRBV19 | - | TGTGCCAGTAGTCCCAGGGATCCCCCCTACGAGCAGTACTTC | CASSPRDPPYEQYF
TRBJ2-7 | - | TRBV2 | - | TGTGCCAGCAGGGATCCGGGACACACCTACGAGCAGTACTTC | CASRDPGHTYEQYF
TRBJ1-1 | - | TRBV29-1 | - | TGCAGCGTTGAGGCAAACCCGAACACTGAAGCTTTCTTT | CSVEANPNTEAFF
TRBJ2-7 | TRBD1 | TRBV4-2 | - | TGTGCCAGCAGCCAAGATTCCCAGGGACAGGTCAACTCCTACGAGCAGTACTTC | CASSQDSQGQVNSYEQYF
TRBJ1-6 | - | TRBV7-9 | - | TGTGCCAGCGGCGGGTTGGATTCACCCCTCCACTTT | CASGGLDSPLHF
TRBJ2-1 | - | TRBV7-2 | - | TGTGCCAGCAGCTACAACCCTGGACGGGGGAGCTCCTACAATGAGCAGTTCTTC | CASSYNPGRGSSYNEQFF
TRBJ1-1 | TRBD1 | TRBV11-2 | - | TGTGCCAGCAGCACGGGACAGACGAACACTGAAGCTTTCTTT | CASSTGQTNTEAFF
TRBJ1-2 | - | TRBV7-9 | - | TGTGCCAGCAGCTTAGAATATTTGGGAGGAATACCCAATGGCTACACCTTC | CASSLEYLGGIPNGYTF
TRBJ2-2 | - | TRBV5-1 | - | TGCGCCAGCAGCTTGACACTAGCAAACACCGGGGAGCTGTTTTTT | CASSLTLANTGELFF
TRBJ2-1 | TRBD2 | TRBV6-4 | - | TGTGCCAGCAGTGACTCAGGGACTAGCGGGGTACATCATGAGCAGTTCTTC | CASSDSGTSGVHHEQFF
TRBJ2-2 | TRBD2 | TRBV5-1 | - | TGCGCCAGCAGCGTAGCGGGCGCGAACACCGGGGAGCTGTTTTTT | CASSVAGANTGELFF
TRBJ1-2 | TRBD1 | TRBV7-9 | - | TGTGCCAGCAGCCCTGGACAGGGTGATGGAGGCTACACCTTC | CASSPGQGDGGYTF
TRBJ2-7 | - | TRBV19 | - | TGTGCCAGTAGTAGCCAGGGCGCCTACGAGCAGTACTTC | CASSSQGAYEQYF
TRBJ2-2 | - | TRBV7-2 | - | TGTGCCAGCAGCTTGCGGGTGAGGGCGAACACCGGGGAGCTGTTTTTT | CASSLRVRANTGELFF
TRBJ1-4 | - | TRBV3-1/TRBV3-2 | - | TGTGCCAGCAGCCAAGGAGAGTCCGAAAAACTGTTTTTT | CASSQGESEKLFF
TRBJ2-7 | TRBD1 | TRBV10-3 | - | TGTGCCACCCGGACAGGAATCTCCTACGAGCAGTACTTC | CATRTGISYEQYF
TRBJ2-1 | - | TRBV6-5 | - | TGTGCCAGCAGGGGCGGGACAGACAACTACAATGAGCAGTTCTTC | CASRGGTDNYNEQFF
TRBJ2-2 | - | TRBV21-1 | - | TGTGCCAGCAGCAAAGTACATCCGACAGGGGACACCGGGGAGCTGTTTTTT | CASSKVHPTGDTGELFF
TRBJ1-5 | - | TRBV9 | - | TGTGCCAGCAGCCCAACCGCGGTCAGGGGACAGCCCCAGCATTTT | CASSPTAVRGQPQHF
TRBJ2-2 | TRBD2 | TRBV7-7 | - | TGTGCCAGCAGTTCGAGCGGGGGCGACACCACCGGGGAGCTGTTTTTT | CASSSSGGDTTGELFF
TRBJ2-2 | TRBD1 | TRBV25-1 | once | TGTGCCAGCAGTCCGAATGGGGGTAGGGGGCCCGGGGAGCTGTTTTTT | CASSPNGGRGPGELFF